The 2 T cell receptor beta chains in this list originate from one sample, sequenced in a study of cytomegalovirus exposure and HLA in healthy donors (dated by TCRdb to 2016 to 2017). The protocol used for the library was the immunoSEQ multiplex PCR assay. The clones in this table, taken by TCRdb from immuneACCESS, are in-frame only. Not every clone is retained; where verified, under half of the shortfall comes from an unresolved V gene, and the cause of the rest is unknown. Here the sample has more than 200,000 clones; over 75% occur a single time. The ten largest clones take up around 12% of the sample. Sequencing used PBMCs. The origin of the receptors is a man between 18 and 29 years old in good health and CMV-seropositive.

This chain connects TRBV6-5 to TRBJ2-7; D is possibly TRBD1 (6 bases). Trimming took off 2 bases at V and 5 bases at J, with 10 bases between the two ends. Per the germline V gene, CDR1 is MNHEY and CDR2 is SVGAGI. The CDR3 has 13 residues. This CDR3 reads CASSYGGIHEQYF. CDR3 bases: TGTGCCAGCAGTTACGGGGGCATCCACGAGCAGTACTTC.

The genes are TRBV4-3 and TRBJ2-2, with 12 bases matching TRBD2. CDR1 LGHNA and CDR2 YSLEER come from the germline V gene. There are 18 residues in the CDR3. V lost 1 base, J lost 1 base, and 4 bases stayed unmatched. CDR3 nucleotides: TGCGCCAGCAGCCAAGGCCCGGGACTAGCGGGGAACACCGGGGAGCTGTTTTTT. This codes for CASSQGPGLAGNTGELFF.